This T cell receptor (beta chain) is from a study of PD-L1 blockade in urothelial cancer (dated by TCRdb to the late 2010s). Regarding the complete study: Every patient began therapy at some point between 2014 and 2015 and was given atezolizumab 1,200 mg intravenously every 3 weeks. In the same patients, whole exome sequencing and RNA sequencing of pretreatment tumors were performed in addition to TCR sequencing. An exploratory multi-omic analysis was conducted of the somatic, immune and clinical correlates of response to PD-L1 blockade with atezolizumab in urothelial cancer. Pretreatment tumor samples, along with matched peripheral blood serially collected before and after atezolizumab treatment, were subjected to TCR sequencing. Pretreatment blood TCR-seq was available for 27 to 30 patients, at least one posttreatment blood collection was obtained for about 25 patients, and tumor TCR-seq was available for about 25 patients. Durable clinical benefit was achieved by nine patients and was not achieved by 20 patients. About 90% of the roughly 29 patients were males with bladder-origin urothelial cancer, and about 65% of the roughly 30 reported a prior smoking history. Blood samples gave median yields of around 140,000 T cells and 80,000 or so unique TCRs, along with a median clonality of around 0.08. Patients had an ECOG performance status of 0 or 1 and had received between 0 and 3 prior chemotherapy regimens. Blood samples were analyzed at two time points: 3 weeks after treatment start (second dose) and 6 weeks after treatment start. Progression-free survival longer than 6 months counted as durable clinical benefit, and TCR features were additionally tested against both progression-free and overall survival.

Synthetic TCR analog templates were spiked into each PCR to estimate absolute template abundance from read counts. The immunoSEQ assay was used to amplify TCRbeta CDR3 regions from genomic DNA with bias-controlled V and J gene primers. Sequencing of rearranged TCRbeta segments was performed at approximately 20X coverage. Per the original workflow: Clustering was used to correct sequencing errors, and CDR3s were annotated against IMGT to assign V, D and J genes. Downstream analyses used only productive TCRbeta rearrangements, leaving out any out-of-frame or stop-codon sequences. Clonality was calculated as one minus the Shannon entropy normalized by the log of the number of unique productive sequences. Fisher's exact test with Benjamini-Hochberg correction, at a threshold of adjusted p below 0.01, was used to find clones that differed between time points or between blood and tumor. TCRdb obtained this table from immuneACCESS and retained in-frame rearrangements with V and J assigned. These tables miss some clones; where compared with another copy, unresolved V genes account for less than half of the shortfall, and the remainder is unexplained. V and J calls and clone size come straight from that table; D and trimming were deduced from the DNA. Present in this sample are 45,000 or so clones, more than 75% of which were seen just once. Clones ranked in the top ten supply 1.5% to 2% of the sample.

Notes on this clone: The antigen it binds to is not known. It has no much larger one-base neighbor in the sample; base qualities were not kept.

The CDR3 holds 12 amino acids from the cysteine to the phenylalanine. The retained sequence is limited to the CDR3, 36 bases, with the frame set at the first base. Trimming costs V 7 bases and J 5 bases, and their ends lie 11 bases apart. CDR1 and CDR2, looked up from the germline V gene, are MNHNS and SASEGT. Read against the paper, the sample's time point label means: pretreatment peripheral blood. The cohort included 29 patients with locally advanced or metastatic urothelial carcinoma who were treated at Memorial Sloan Kettering on a trial protocol. Peripheral blood mononuclear cells were collected from each patient pretreatment and during treatment, giving between 1 and 8 total time points per patient. The Qiagen DNeasy Blood extraction kit was used to purify genomic DNA from total PBMCs and tumor samples. PBMCs were collected pretreatment and during treatment and were isolated and stored as previously described.

The research as a whole found: Improved progression-free and overall survival was associated with having pretreatment peripheral blood TCR clonality below the median. At 3 weeks after the start of treatment, tumor-associated TCR clones in peripheral blood had expanded more in patients with durable benefit (n of about 20, p = 0.022). Small sample size (n ≈ 29) and many exploratory analyses mean the results are intended to be hypothesis-generating.

The sequenced sample was PBMCs, obtained around atezolizumab (anti-PD-L1) treatment. The chain is assembled from TRBV6-1 and TRBJ1-2; the D region possibly corresponds to TRBD1 (6 bases align). The sequence derives from a middle-aged man with urothelial cancer. DNA sequence: TGTGCCAGCACGGAACAGGGATATGGCTACACCTTC. The encoded protein is CASTEQGYGYTF.